This entry is about one TCR beta chain. This specimen belongs to a study of T cell changes during pregnancy in multiple sclerosis. CDR1 and CDR2 from the germline V gene are SGHTA and FQGNSA. The CDR3 covers 13 residues. J was trimmed by 11 bases and V by 3 bases; bases with no gene match: 7. Clones were sequenced by immunoSEQ multiplex PCR, and TCRdb holds only the in-frame ones, with some missing. Here the sample spans 20,000 to 25,000 clones, 85% to 90% being singletons. This chain links TRBV7-2 with TRBJ1-1; TRBD1 agrees at 9 bases. The material sequenced was CD8+ T cells from peripheral blood mononuclear cells, taken before pregnancy. The receptor's source is a female donor with multiple sclerosis, enrolled in a pregnancy study. In DNA, the CDR3 is TGTGCCAGCAGCTTGGACAGGGGCGGGGAGGCTTTCTTT. Translation gives CASSLDRGGEAFF.